Presented here are 25 T cell receptor beta chains from one specimen sequenced in a study of cytomegalovirus exposure and HLA in healthy donors. This table comes from immunoSEQ multiplex PCR, and its TCRdb copy is limited to in-frame clones, with some not included. The profile shows hundreds of thousands of clones, about 88% of them singletons. Sequencing was carried out using PBMCs. Receptors were obtained from a man younger than 35 in good health and CMV-seropositive.

The rearrangement links TRBV11-3 to TRBJ2-7; 10 nucleotides agree with TRBD2. The germline CDR1 and CDR2 sequences are SGHNT and YENEEA. The CDR3 contains 14 residues. Trimming cost V 4 bases and J 7 bases; bases outside gene matches: 7. The CDR3 region is CASSSSGRAGEQYF. Written as DNA, the CDR3 is TGTGCCAGCAGCTCGAGCGGGAGGGCCGGAGAGCAGTACTTC.

The chain employs TRBV28 and TRBJ2-1; 16 bases line up with TRBD2. Trimming took 6 bases from V and 8 from J; bases not matched to a gene: 7. This CDR3 spans 16 amino acids. Germline values: CDR1 MDHEN, CDR2 SYDVKM. The DNA of the CDR3 is TGTGCCAGCAGGGGGACTAGCGGGAGGGTAGGCGATGAGCAGTTCTTC. It codes for CASRGTSGRVGDEQFF.

The chain recombines TRBV5-6 with TRBJ1-2, with unresolved D. Trimming pared 4 bases from V and 5 bases from J, leaving 15 bases between. The germline V gene encodes CDR1 SGHDT and CDR2 YYEEEE. The length of the CDR3 is 14 residues. The DNA of the CDR3 is TGTGCCAGCAGCCCTCGGGCCTTCCATTATGGCTACACCTTC. It translates to CASSPRAFHYGYTF. The full variable domain, completed using reference TRBV5-6 and TRBJ1-2, is DAGVTQSPTHLIKTRGQQVTLRCSPKSGHDTVSWYQQALGQGPQFIFQYYEEEERQRGNFPDRFSGHQFPNYSSELNVNALLLGDSALYLCASSPRAFHYGYTFGSGTRLTVV.

The chain combines TRBV19 with TRBJ2-1, with a weak D call TRBD2 (5 bases). Germline CDR1 is LNHDA and CDR2 is SQIVND (reference sequence). V lost 6 bases and J 6 bases, leaving 12 bases between the germline ends. The CDR3 is 13 residues long. CDR3 residues: CASRPTSGNEQFF. In DNA, the CDR3 is TGTGCCAGTAGACCTACTAGTGGCAATGAGCAGTTCTTC. Full variable domain (missing parts from reference TRBV19 and TRBJ2-1): DGGITQSPKYLFRKEGQNVTLSCEQNLNHDAMYWYRQDPGQGLRLIYYSQIVNDFQKGDIAEGYSVSREKKESFPLTVTSAQKNPTAFYLCASRPTSGNEQFFGPGTRLTVL.

This chain uses TRBV7-9 with TRBJ2-6, with TRBD1 matching 7 bases. After removal of 3 bases from V and 4 bases from J, the junction contained 3 bases not matched to a gene. From germline, CDR1 is SEHNR and CDR2 FQNEAQ (reference sequence). CDR3 length equals 15 residues. The CDR3 nucleotides are TGTGCCAGCAGCTTCGACAGGGTCGGGGCCAACGTCCTGACTTTC. Its protein product is CASSFDRVGANVLTF.

The gene calls are TRBV6-1 and TRBJ1-4; 9 bases map to TRBD1. J was trimmed by 7 bases and V by 1 base; bases with no gene match: 4. The germline CDR1 and CDR2 sequences are MNHNS and SASEGT. The CDR3 consists of 15 residues. CDR3 nucleotide sequence: TGTGCCAGCAGTGAAGTTAGGACAGGGGCTGAAAAACTGTTTTTT. It codes for CASSEVRTGAEKLFF.

V is TRBV28 and J is TRBJ2-7; the D gene is possibly TRBD1 (6 bases). Germline CDR1 and CDR2: MDHEN and SYDVKM. The CDR3 runs to 15 residues. V dropped 3 bases and J dropped 2 bases, with 14 bases sitting between them. The DNA for the CDR3 is TGTGCCAGCAGTTTGGATCGGACAGCAACCTACGAGCAGTACTTC. It specifies CASSLDRTATYEQYF.

The chain recombines TRBV5-1 with TRBJ2-1; D might be TRBD1 (6 bases). The CDR3 runs to 12 residues. V was cut by 4 bases and J by 7 bases, with 9 bases left in between. Germline CDR1 and CDR2: SGHRS and YFSETQ. CDR3 loop: CASSAQGNEQFF. CDR3 DNA sequence: TGCGCCAGCAGCGCGCAGGGGAATGAGCAGTTCTTC.

The chain links TRBV29-1 to TRBJ1-1; tentative D call: TRBD1 (6 bases). The CDR3 spans 15 residues. Deletions cut 5 bases from V and 5 bases from J, with 21 bases between. Germline V gene sequence: CDR1 SQVTM, CDR2 ANQGSEA. The chain's CDR3 is CSVQIGQFVGTEAFF. The CDR3 nucleotides are TGCAGCGTTCAGATCGGACAGTTCGTAGGAACTGAAGCTTTCTTT.

This clone was seen a handful of times. The chain joins TRBV5-1 to TRBJ1-2, with 9 bases that match TRBD1. Unmatched junction bases numbered 6, after V lost 0 bases and J lost 3 bases. CDR1 and CDR2 (germline): SGHRS, YFSETQ. The CDR3 has 16 residues. The CDR3 spells CASSLAGQGTYYGYTF. In DNA, the CDR3 is TGCGCCAGCAGCTTGGCTGGACAGGGGACGTACTATGGCTACACCTTC.

The chain is built from TRBV6-6 and TRBJ2-5; 8 nucleotides match TRBD2. Germline lookup yields CDR1 MNHNY and CDR2 SVGAGI (reference sequence). The ends lost 4 bases at V and 3 bases at J; junction bases unmatched: 10. The CDR3 sequence is 16 residues long. The CDR3 reads CASSLPGLGGEETQYF. CDR3 DNA sequence: TGTGCCAGCAGTTTGCCGGGACTAGGGGGTGAAGAGACCCAGTACTTC.

The rearrangement links TRBV13 to TRBJ1-1, with a tentative D call TRBD1 (5 bases). Germline CDR1 PRHDT, CDR2 FYEKMQ (reference sequence). V gave up 3 bases and J gave up 5 bases, with 19 bases separating them. This CDR3 is built from 16 residues. CDR3 DNA sequence: TGTGCCAGCAGCTTTTCTACCGAAGGACATGGGACTGAAGCTTTCTTT. Amino acids: CASSFSTEGHGTEAFF.

The chain has TRBV27 and TRBJ2-7; the match to TRBD1 covers 9 bases. V lost 4 bases to trimming and J lost 4 bases; unmatched junction nucleotides: 11. The CDR3 is made up of 16 amino acids. Germline V lookup: CDR1 MNHEY, CDR2 SMNVEV (reference sequence). The CDR3 loop reads CASSSRAGQGPYEQYF. The CDR3 DNA sequence: TGTGCCAGCAGTTCTCGGGCGGGACAGGGCCCTTACGAGCAGTACTTC.

This chain uses TRBV7-7 with TRBJ2-5; D possibly corresponds to TRBD1 (5 bases). Trimming took off 5 bases at V and 5 bases at J, with 21 bases between the two ends. Germline CDR1 is SSHAT and CDR2 is FNYEAQ (reference sequence). The CDR3 sequence is 16 residues long. The CDR3 protein is CASSTALDRRVETQYF. The CDR3 DNA sequence: TGTGCCAGCAGCACGGCCCTTGACAGACGGGTTGAGACCCAGTACTTC. The entire variable domain, with the rest obtained from reference TRBV7-7 and TRBJ2-5, is as follows: GAGVSQSPRYKVTKRGQDVTLRCDPISSHATLYWYQQALGQGPEFLTYFNYEAQPDKSGLPSDRFSAERPEGSISTLTIQRTEQRDSAMYRCASSTALDRRVETQYFGPGTRLLVL.

V and J are TRBV9 and TRBJ2-3, with TRBD2 matching 12 bases. Trimming cost V 3 bases and J 1 base; bases outside gene matches: 3. This CDR3 comprises 16 residues. The germline gives CDR1 SGDLS, CDR2 YYNGEE. The CDR3 sequence: CASSASGRAGTDTQYF. CDR3 nucleotides: TGTGCCAGCAGCGCTAGCGGGAGGGCCGGCACAGATACGCAGTATTTT.

The chain has TRBV29-1 and TRBJ2-1; 10 nucleotides align to TRBD1. J gave up 4 bases and V 7 bases, and 4 bases lay outside the gene matches. The germline CDR1 and CDR2 sequences are SQVTM and ANQGSEA. This CDR3 is 13 amino acids long. CDR3 in amino acids: CSGDRGLYNEQFF. The CDR3 coding sequence is TGCAGCGGCGACAGGGGGCTTTACAATGAGCAGTTCTTC.

With respect to this clone: Relative to the germline gene, one junction end is altered; a read error may explain this. The V gene is TRBV29-1, the J gene TRBJ1-5; the D is unclear. The CDR3 runs to 13 residues. Germline-derived CDR1 and CDR2 are SQVTM and ANQGSEA. The CDR3 reads CSVSWSLNQPQHF. CDR3 coding DNA: TGCAGCGTCAGCTGGTCGTTGAATCAACCCCAGCATTTT.

The chain recombines TRBV9 with TRBJ2-3, with 7 bases identical to TRBD2. With V trimmed by 0 bases and J by 4 bases, 8 bases remained unmatched. The CDR3 is 16 amino acids. The V gene's germline CDR1 is SGDLS and CDR2 YYNGEE. This CDR3 reads CASSVGLPGGADTQYF. For the CDR3, the DNA is TGTGCCAGCAGCGTAGGGCTCCCGGGAGGAGCAGATACGCAGTATTTT.

The chain is built from TRBV6-5 and TRBJ1-1; D is unresolved. V was cut by 0 bases and J by 5 bases, with 10 bases left in between. The CDR3 sequence is 14 residues long. CDR1 is MNHEY and CDR2 is SVGAGI in the germline V gene. CDR3 DNA: TGTGCCAGCAGTTACTCGAGGCAGAGGACTGAAGCTTTCTTT. It codes for CASSYSRQRTEAFF.

V gene TRBV6-1 combines with J gene TRBJ1-5; possibly TRBD1 for D (6 bases). Trimming took off 7 bases at V and 3 bases at J, with 16 bases between the two ends. This CDR3 spans 15 amino acids. The germline V gene encodes CDR1 MNHNS and CDR2 SASEGT. CDR3 coding DNA: TGTGCCAGCAACAGGAGGGGGTTCGACAATCAGCCCCAGCATTTT. Translation: CASNRRGFDNQPQHF.

V gene TRBV28 combines with J gene TRBJ2-7; 9 nucleotides agree with TRBD2. The CDR3 has 13 residues. With 9 bases clipped from V and 2 bases from J, the junction kept 5 bases outside the gene matches. Germline assignment: CDR1 MDHEN and CDR2 SYDVKM. CDR3 in amino acids: CASRTSVTYEQYF. CDR3 bases: TGTGCCAGTAGGACTAGCGTTACCTACGAGCAGTACTTC.

V usage is TRBV11-2 and J usage is TRBJ2-5, with D hard to call. Germline-derived CDR1 and CDR2 are SGHAT and FQNNGV. Trimming shortened V by 1 base and J by 4 bases, and 1 base separated the two germline ends. The CDR3 has 11 residues. The CDR3 loop is CASSLVETQYF. The CDR3 DNA is TGTGCCAGCAGCTTAGTAGAGACCCAGTACTTC.

The genes are TRBV30 and TRBJ2-1; D is unresolved. Germline assignment: CDR1 GTSNPN and CDR2 SVGIG (reference sequence). The CDR3 runs to 14 residues. V lost 3 bases, J lost 1 base, and 10 bases lay in between. This CDR3 is CAWRRYVSYNEQFF. For the CDR3, the DNA is TGTGCCTGGAGGAGGTACGTTTCCTACAATGAGCAGTTCTTC.

The V and J genes are TRBV30 and TRBJ2-2, with 7 bases matching TRBD2. Trimming took 3 bases from V and 3 from J; bases not matched to a gene: 7. Germline CDR1 GTSNPN, CDR2 SVGIG (reference sequence). The CDR3 totals 15 residues. The CDR3 coding sequence is TGTGCCTGGAGGCTGGGGGGAGGGGACACCGGGGAGCTGTTTTTT. Amino acids: CAWRLGGGDTGELFF.

This clone has a single count. The rearrangement links TRBV7-6 to TRBJ1-5; D possibly corresponds to TRBD1 (6 bases). Trimming removed 5 bases from V and 2 bases from J, with 16 bases in between. Germline CDR1 is SGHVS and CDR2 is FNYEAQ. This CDR3 is 16 amino acids long. The CDR3 region has the DNA TGTGCCAGCAGCACGGGACACCTTTTGGGCAATCAGCCCCAGCATTTT. Its translation: CASSTGHLLGNQPQHF.